This T cell receptor beta chain was sequenced in a study of blood T cell repertoires in COVID-19. Study details: Samples came from the United States, Italy and Spain, spanning acute and convalescent COVID-19. The cDNA or gDNA used as material had been derived from T cells, B-cell-depleted T cells, or PBMCs.

In the source study's methods: Estimated nucleated cell counts came from reference gene primer amplification. Libraries were prepared by immunoSEQ multiplex PCR; TCRdb keeps only in-frame clonotypes and omits some of them. The V and J calls and clone size come from that table; D and trimming were worked out from the DNA. The sample lists roughly 34,000 clones; 75% to 80% were seen once. The junction had 19 bases not matched to a gene; V was cut back by 6 bases and J by 9 bases. CDR3 length equals 15 residues. The germline CDR1 and CDR2 sequences are GTSNPN and SVGIG (reference sequence). Sequencing input: peripheral blood. The TCR comes from a human donor in a cohort sampled during active COVID-19. The chain couples TRBV30 to TRBJ2-7; TRBD1 agrees at 8 bases. In DNA form, the CDR3 reads TGTGCCTGCCCCGCTGGACAGGGTCATTTTGGTCGGCAGTACTTC. This gives the protein CACPAGQGHFGRQYF. The entire variable domain, with the rest obtained from reference TRBV30 and TRBJ2-7, is as follows: SQTIHQWPATLVQPVGSPLSLECTVEGTSNPNLYWYRQAAGRGLQLLFYSVGIGQISSEVPQNLSASRPQDRQFILSSKKLLLSDSGFYLCACPAGQGHFGRQYFGPGTRLTVT.